These 9 T cell receptor beta chains were all obtained from the same sample, sequenced in a study of shared clonotypes between healthy human individuals. Some clones are missing from TCRdb's copy, which holds only in-frame ones; the method was immunoSEQ multiplex PCR. The table records about 2 million clones, less than 95% of them present only once. CD8 cells classed as naive were CD45RO-negative and positively selected for CCR7, excluding terminally differentiated effector memory CD45RA+ cells. The sample consisted of naive CD8+ T cells sorted from blood. Receptor source: a man aged 18 to 30 in good health.

The chain carries TRBV28 and TRBJ2-2; maybe TRBD2 (5 bases). V was trimmed by 1 base and J by 0 bases, leaving 15 bases between them. The CDR3 spans 18 residues. Looked up from germline, CDR1 is MDHEN and CDR2 is SYDVKM. CDR3 amino acids: CASSLYGETSPNTGELFF. The CDR3 DNA is TGTGCCAGCAGTTTATACGGGGAAACGAGCCCGAACACCGGGGAGCTGTTTTTT.

This sequence joins TRBV4-3 and TRBJ2-7, with D perhaps matching TRBD1 or TRBD2 (6 bases each). Germline V gene sequence: CDR1 LGHNA, CDR2 YSLEER. The CDR3 is 15 residues long. Trimming took off 0 bases at V and 2 bases at J, with 11 bases between the two ends. CDR3 residues: CASSQERGAPYEQYF. For the CDR3, the DNA is TGCGCCAGCAGCCAAGAGAGGGGGGCTCCCTACGAGCAGTACTTC.

CDR3 coding DNA: TGTGCCAGCAGGGCGACAGGACCGGGGGAGACCCAGTACTTC. This sequence encodes CASRATGPGETQYF. V gene TRBV2 combines with J gene TRBJ2-5, with D possibly being TRBD1 (6 bases). In germline, CDR1 is SNHLY, CDR2 FYNNEI. This CDR3 has 14 amino acids. Trimming pared 6 bases from V and 5 bases from J, leaving 16 bases between.

V gene TRBV7-9 combines with J gene TRBJ2-3, with TRBD1 identical over 8 bases. This CDR3 contains 14 residues. CDR1 SEHNR and CDR2 FQNEAQ come from the germline V gene (reference sequence). The trim removed 5 bases at V and 6 bases at J, leaving 7 bases unmatched. CDR3 residues: CASSTGTGGDTQYF. CDR3 nucleotide sequence: TGTGCCAGCAGCACCGGGACAGGAGGGGATACGCAGTATTTT.

The chain is built from TRBV4-3 and TRBJ1-1; 8 nucleotides align to TRBD1. CDR1 LGHNA and CDR2 YSLEER come from the germline V gene. V lost 0 bases and J lost 6; bases outside the gene matches: 9. The CDR3 length is 16 residues. As DNA, the CDR3 is TGCGCCAGCAGCCAAGATTATCCAGGACAGGGCTCTGAAGCTTTCTTT. Its translation is CASSQDYPGQGSEAFF.

The chain uses TRBV5-1 and TRBJ1-1; 9 nucleotides align to TRBD1. There are 16 residues in the CDR3. The ends lost 0 bases at V and 1 base at J; junction bases unmatched: 4. Germline V CDR1 and CDR2: SGHRS, YFSETQ. CDR3 in DNA: TGCGCCAGCAGCTTGGCTCCGGGACAGGGGAACACTGAAGCTTTCTTT. Its translation is CASSLAPGQGNTEAFF.

The CDR3 protein is CASSPSGGTSYNEQFF. The CDR3 DNA sequence: TGTGCCAGCAGCCCCTCCGGGGGCACCTCCTACAATGAGCAGTTCTTC. V gene TRBV7-9 combines with J gene TRBJ2-1; D may correspond to TRBD1 or TRBD2 (6 bases each). The V gene's germline CDR1 is SEHNR and CDR2 FQNEAQ (reference sequence). Deletions cut 5 bases from V and 0 bases from J, with 14 bases between. There are 16 residues in the CDR3.

This chain joins TRBV7-9 and TRBJ1-1; D might be TRBD1 (6 bases). Deletions cut 5 bases from V and 4 bases from J, with 11 bases between. This CDR3 contains 13 residues. Germline lookup yields CDR1 SEHNR and CDR2 FQNEAQ (reference sequence). Written as DNA, the CDR3 is TGTGCCAGCAGCCAGGACAGCACCACTGAAGCTTTCTTT. This translates into CASSQDSTTEAFF.

The J gene is TRBJ2-3, the V gene TRBV10-3; no firm D call. This CDR3 is built from 14 residues. Germline values: CDR1 ENHRY, CDR2 SYGVKD. The V gene lost 5 bases and the J gene lost 5 bases, with 14 bases spanning the gap. This chain's CDR3 is CAISQIEVRDTQYF. DNA for the CDR3: TGTGCCATCAGTCAGATAGAAGTGCGAGATACGCAGTATTTT.